This T cell receptor beta chain appears in the sequencing data of a study of shared clonotypes between healthy human individuals. Regarding the study as a whole: Around 4.7% was the fraction of naive CD4 clonotypes found shared across four donors.

On this clone itself: The antigen remains undetermined.

Positively selected for CCR7, the CD45RO-negative cells used as naive CD8 cells excluded terminally differentiated effector memory CD45RA+ cells. Assay: immunoSEQ multiplex PCR; the TCRdb copy retains only in-frame clones and omits some. The table has some 2,100,000 clones, 93% seen once. The germline CDR1 and CDR2 sequences are SGHVS and FNYEAQ. Trimming left V 7 bases short and J 4 bases short, with 10 bases between. This CDR3 spans 13 amino acids. This TCR was recovered from a man aged 18 to 35 in good health. Some clones in this sample may be carry-over from other donors' samples. Sample: naive CD8+ T cells from PBMCs. The chain links TRBV7-6 to TRBJ2-2, with D unclear. In DNA, the CDR3 is TGTGCCAGCATGGGTAGAGGCACCGGGGAGCTGTTTTTT. Residues: CASMGRGTGELFF.